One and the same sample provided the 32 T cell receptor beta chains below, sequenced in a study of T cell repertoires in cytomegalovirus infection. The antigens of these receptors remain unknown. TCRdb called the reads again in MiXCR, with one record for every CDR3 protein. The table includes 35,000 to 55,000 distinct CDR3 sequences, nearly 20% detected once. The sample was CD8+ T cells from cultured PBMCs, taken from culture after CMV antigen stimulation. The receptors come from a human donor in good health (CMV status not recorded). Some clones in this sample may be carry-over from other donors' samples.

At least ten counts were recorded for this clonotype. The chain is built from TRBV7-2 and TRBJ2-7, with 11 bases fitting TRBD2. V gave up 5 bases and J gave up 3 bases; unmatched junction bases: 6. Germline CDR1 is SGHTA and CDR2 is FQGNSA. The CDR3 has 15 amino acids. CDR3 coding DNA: TGTGCCAGCAGCCCAGGGACTAGCGGTCGCTACGAGCAGTACTTC. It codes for CASSPGTSGRYEQYF. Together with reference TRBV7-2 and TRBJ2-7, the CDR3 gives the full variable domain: GAGVSQSPSNKVTEKGKDVELRCDPISGHTALYWYRQSLGQGLEFLIYFQGNSAPDKSGLPSDRFSAERTGGSVSTLTIQRTQQEDSAVYLCASSPGTSGRYEQYFGPGTRLTVT.

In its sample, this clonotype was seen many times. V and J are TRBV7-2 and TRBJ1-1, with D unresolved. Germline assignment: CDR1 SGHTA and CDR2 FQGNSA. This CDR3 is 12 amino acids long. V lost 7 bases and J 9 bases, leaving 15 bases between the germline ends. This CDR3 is CASTGGLPKAFF. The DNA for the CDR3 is TGTGCCAGCACGGGAGGACTCCCTAAAGCTTTCTTT.

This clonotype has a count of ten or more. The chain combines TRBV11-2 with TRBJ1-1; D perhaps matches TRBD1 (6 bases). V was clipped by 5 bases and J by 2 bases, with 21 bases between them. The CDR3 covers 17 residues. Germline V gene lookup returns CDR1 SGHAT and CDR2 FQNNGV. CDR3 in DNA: TGTGCCAGCAGCCCATTGCCGGGACACGCCGGCAACACTGAAGCTTTCTTT. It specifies CASSPLPGHAGNTEAFF. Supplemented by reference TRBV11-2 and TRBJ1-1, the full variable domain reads EAGVAQSPRYKIIEKRQSVAFWCNPISGHATLYWYQQILGQGPKLLIQFQNNGVVDDSQLPKDRFSAERLKGVDSTLKIQPAKLEDSAVYLCASSPLPGHAGNTEAFFGQGTRLTVV.

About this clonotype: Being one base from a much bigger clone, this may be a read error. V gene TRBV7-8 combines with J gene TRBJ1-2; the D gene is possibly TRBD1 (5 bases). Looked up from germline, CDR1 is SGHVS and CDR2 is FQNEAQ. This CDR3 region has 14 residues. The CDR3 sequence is CASGLTQGNYGYTF. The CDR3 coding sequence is TGTGCCAGCGGCTTAACGCAGGGAAACTATGGCTACACCTTC.

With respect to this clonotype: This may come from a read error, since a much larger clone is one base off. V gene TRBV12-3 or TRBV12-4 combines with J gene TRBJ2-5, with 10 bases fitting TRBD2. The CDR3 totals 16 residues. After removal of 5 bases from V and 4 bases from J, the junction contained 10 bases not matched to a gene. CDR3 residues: CASSVRVAGGGETQYF. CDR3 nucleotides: TGTGCCAGCAGTGTCCGGGTAGCGGGAGGCGGAGAGACCCAGTACTTC.

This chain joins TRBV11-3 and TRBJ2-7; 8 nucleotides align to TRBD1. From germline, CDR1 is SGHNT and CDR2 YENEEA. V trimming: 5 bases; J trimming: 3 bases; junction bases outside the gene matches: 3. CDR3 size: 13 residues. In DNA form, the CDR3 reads TGTGCCAGCAGCCCAACAGGGGGCTACGAGCAGTACTTC. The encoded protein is CASSPTGGYEQYF.

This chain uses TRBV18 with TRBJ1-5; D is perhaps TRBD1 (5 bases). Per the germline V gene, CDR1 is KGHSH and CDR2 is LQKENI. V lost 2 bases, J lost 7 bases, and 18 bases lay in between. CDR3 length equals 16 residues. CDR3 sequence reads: CASSPVGQAGGQPQHF. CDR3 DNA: TGTGCCAGCTCACCAGTGGGGCAGGCCGGGGGGCAGCCCCAGCATTTT.

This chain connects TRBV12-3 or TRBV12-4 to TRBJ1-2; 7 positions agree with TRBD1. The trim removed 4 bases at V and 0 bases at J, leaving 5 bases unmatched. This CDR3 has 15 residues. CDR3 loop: CASSYWDRPNYGYTF. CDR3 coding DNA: TGTGCCAGCAGTTACTGGGACAGACCTAACTATGGCTACACCTTC.

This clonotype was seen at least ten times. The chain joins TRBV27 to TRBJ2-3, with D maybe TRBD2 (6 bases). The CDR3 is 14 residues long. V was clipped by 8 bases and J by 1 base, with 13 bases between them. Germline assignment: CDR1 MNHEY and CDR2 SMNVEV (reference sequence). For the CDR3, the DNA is TGTGCCAGCGGCAAATGGGGGGGCACAGATACGCAGTATTTT. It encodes CASGKWGGTDTQYF.

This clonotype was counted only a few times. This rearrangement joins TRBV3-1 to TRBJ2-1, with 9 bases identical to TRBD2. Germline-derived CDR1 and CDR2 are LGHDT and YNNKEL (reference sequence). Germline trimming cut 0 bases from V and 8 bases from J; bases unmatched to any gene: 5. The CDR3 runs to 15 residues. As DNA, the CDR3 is TGTGCCAGCAGCCAAGATGGGGCGGGAGGGGATGAGCAGTTCTTC. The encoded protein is CASSQDGAGGDEQFF.

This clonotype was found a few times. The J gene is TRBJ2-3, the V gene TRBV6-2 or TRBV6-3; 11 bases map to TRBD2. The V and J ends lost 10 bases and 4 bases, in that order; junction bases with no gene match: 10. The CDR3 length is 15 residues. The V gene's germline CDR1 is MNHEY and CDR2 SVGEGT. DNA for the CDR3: TGTGCCACCACGCGACTAGCGGGACGTCCAGATACGCAGTATTTT. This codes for CATTRLAGRPDTQYF.

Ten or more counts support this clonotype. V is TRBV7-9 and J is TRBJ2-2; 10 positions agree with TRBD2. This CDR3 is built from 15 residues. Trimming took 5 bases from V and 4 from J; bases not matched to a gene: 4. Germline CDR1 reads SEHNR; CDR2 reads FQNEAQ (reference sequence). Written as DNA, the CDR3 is TGTGCCAGCAGCGCCGGGACTAGCGTCACCGGGGAGCTGTTTTTT. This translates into CASSAGTSVTGELFF.

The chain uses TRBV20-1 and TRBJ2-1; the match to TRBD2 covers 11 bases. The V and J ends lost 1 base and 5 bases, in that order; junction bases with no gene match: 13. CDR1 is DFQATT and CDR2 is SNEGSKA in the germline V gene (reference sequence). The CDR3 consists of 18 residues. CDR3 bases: TGCAGTGCTAGAGGTCGTGTGCTAGCGGGGGGATCTGACAATGAGCAGTTCTTC. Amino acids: CSARGRVLAGGSDNEQFF.

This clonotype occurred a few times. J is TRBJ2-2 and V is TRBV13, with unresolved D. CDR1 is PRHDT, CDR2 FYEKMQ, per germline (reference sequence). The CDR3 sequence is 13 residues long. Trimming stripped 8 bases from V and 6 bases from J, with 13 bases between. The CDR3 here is CASPSWKAGELFF. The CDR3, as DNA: TGTGCCAGCCCCTCCTGGAAGGCCGGGGAGCTGTTTTTT.

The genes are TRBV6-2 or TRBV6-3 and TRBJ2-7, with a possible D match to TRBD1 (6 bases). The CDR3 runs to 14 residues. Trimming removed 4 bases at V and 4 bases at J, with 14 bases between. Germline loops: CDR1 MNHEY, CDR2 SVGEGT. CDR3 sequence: CASSLVGAQYEQYF. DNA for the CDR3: TGTGCCAGCAGTTTGGTGGGGGCGCAATACGAGCAGTACTTC.

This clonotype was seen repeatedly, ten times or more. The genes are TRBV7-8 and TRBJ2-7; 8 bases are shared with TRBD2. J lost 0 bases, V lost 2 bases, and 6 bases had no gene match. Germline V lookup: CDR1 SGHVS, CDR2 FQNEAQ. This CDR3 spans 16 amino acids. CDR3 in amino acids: CASSLSGAGGSYEQYF. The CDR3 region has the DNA TGTGCCAGCAGCTTATCCGGGGCGGGGGGCTCCTACGAGCAGTACTTC.

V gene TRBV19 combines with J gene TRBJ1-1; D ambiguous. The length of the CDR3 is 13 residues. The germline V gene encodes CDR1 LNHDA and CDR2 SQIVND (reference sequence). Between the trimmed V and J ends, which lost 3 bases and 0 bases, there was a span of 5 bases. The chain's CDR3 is CASSIYMNTEAFF. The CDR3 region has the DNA TGTGCCAGTAGTATTTACATGAACACTGAAGCTTTCTTT. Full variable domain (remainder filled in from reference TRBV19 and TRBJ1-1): DGGITQSPKYLFRKEGQNVTLSCEQNLNHDAMYWYRQDPGQGLRLIYYSQIVNDFQKGDIAEGYSVSREKKESFPLTVTSAQKNPTAFYLCASSIYMNTEAFFGQGTRLTVV.

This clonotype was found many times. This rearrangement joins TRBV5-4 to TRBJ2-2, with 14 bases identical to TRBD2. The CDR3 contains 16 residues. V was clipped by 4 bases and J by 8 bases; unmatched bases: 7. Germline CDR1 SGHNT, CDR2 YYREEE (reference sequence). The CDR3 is CASSPGTSGGRGELFF. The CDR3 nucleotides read TGTGCCAGCAGCCCGGGGACTAGCGGGGGCAGGGGGGAGCTGTTTTTT.

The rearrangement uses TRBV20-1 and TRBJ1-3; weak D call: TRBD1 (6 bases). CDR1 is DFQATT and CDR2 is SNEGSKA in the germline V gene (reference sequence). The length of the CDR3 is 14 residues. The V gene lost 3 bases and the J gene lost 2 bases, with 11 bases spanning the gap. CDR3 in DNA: TGCAGTGCTAGGAGGGGGGAGACTGGAAACACCATATATTTT. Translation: CSARRGETGNTIYF.

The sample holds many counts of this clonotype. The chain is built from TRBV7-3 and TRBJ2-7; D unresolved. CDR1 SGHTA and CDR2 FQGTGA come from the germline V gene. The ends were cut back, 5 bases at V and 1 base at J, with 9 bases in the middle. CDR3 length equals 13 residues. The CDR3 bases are TGTGCCAGCAGCCCCGACGGTTCCTACGAGCAGTACTTC. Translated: CASSPDGSYEQYF.

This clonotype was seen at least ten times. The DNA for the CDR3 is TGTGCCAGCAGATGGGACGGCCAAGAGACCCAGTACTTC. This translates into CASRWDGQETQYF. The gene calls are TRBV28 and TRBJ2-5; either TRBD1 or TRBD2 may supply D (5 bases each). This CDR3 has 13 residues. Germline-derived CDR1 and CDR2 are MDHEN and SYDVKM. The V and J ends lost 6 bases and 1 base respectively, with 9 bases between them.

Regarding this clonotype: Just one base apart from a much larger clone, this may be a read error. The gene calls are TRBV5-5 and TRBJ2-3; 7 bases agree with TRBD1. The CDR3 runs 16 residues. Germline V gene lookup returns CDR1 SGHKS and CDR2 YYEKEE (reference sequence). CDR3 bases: TGTGCCAGCAGCGTGGAAGACAGGTTGGGGACAGATGCGCAGTATTTT. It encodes CASSVEDRLGTDAQYF.

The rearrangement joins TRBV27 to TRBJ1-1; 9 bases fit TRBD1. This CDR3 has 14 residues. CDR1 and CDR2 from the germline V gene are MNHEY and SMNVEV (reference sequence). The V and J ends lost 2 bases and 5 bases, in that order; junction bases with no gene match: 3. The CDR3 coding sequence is TGTGCCAGCAGTTTAGGGACAGGGTGGACTGAAGCTTTCTTT. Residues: CASSLGTGWTEAFF.

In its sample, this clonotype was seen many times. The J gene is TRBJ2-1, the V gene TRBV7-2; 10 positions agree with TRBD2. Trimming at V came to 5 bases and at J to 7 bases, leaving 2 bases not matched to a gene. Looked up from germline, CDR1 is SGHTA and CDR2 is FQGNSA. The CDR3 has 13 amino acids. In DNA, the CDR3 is TGTGCCAGCAGCAATAGCGGGAGGAATGAGCAGTTCTTC. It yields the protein CASSNSGRNEQFF.

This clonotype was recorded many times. Written as DNA, the CDR3 is TGTGCCAGCAGTTTCAGCCTCACAGATACGCAGTATTTT. Its protein is CASSFSLTDTQYF. The V gene is TRBV12-3 or TRBV12-4, the J gene TRBJ2-3, with D uncertain. CDR3 length equals 13 residues. V lost 3 bases and J lost 2, with 6 bases in between.

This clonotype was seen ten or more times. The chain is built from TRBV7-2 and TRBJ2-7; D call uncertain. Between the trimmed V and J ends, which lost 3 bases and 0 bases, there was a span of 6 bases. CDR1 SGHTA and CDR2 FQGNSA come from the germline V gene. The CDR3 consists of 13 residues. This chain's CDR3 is CASSFGLSYEQYF. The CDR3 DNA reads TGTGCCAGCAGCTTCGGCCTCTCCTACGAGCAGTACTTC. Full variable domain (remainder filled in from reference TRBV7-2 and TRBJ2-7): GAGVSQSPSNKVTEKGKDVELRCDPISGHTALYWYRQSLGQGLEFLIYFQGNSAPDKSGLPSDRFSAERTGGSVSTLTIQRTQQEDSAVYLCASSFGLSYEQYFGPGTRLTVT.

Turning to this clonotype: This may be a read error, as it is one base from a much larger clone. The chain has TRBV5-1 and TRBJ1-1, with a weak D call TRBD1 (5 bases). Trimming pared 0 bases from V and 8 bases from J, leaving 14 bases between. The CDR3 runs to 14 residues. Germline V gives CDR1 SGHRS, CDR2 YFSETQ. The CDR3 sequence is CASSLDLQELEAFF. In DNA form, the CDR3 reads TGCGCCAGCAGCTTGGATCTACAGGAACTCGAAGCTTTCTTT.

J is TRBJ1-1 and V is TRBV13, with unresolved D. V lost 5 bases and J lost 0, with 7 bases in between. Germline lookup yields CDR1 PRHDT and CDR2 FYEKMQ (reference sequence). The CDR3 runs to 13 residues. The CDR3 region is CASSPSLNTEAFF. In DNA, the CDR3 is TGTGCCAGCAGCCCCTCCTTGAACACTGAAGCTTTCTTT. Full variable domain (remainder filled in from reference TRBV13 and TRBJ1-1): AAGVIQSPRHLIKEKRETATLKCYPIPRHDTVYWYQQGPGQDPQFLISFYEKMQSDKGSIPDRFSAQQFSDYHSELNMSSLELGDSALYFCASSPSLNTEAFFGQGTRLTVV.

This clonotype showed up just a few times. CDR3 in DNA: TGTGCCAGCAGTAGGAGACAGGGTAGGGATACGCAGTATTTT. Translating gives CASSRRQGRDTQYF. The chain joins TRBV12-3 or TRBV12-4 to TRBJ2-3; 7 bases are a match to TRBD1. The V segment lost 5 bases and the J segment 6 bases; nucleotides outside the gene matches: 8. CDR3 size: 14 residues.

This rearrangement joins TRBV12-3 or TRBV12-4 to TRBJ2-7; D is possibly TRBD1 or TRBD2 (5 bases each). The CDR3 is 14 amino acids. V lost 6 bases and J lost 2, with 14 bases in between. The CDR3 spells CASSFGTATYEQYF. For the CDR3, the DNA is TGTGCCAGCAGCTTCGGGACCGCGACCTACGAGCAGTACTTC.

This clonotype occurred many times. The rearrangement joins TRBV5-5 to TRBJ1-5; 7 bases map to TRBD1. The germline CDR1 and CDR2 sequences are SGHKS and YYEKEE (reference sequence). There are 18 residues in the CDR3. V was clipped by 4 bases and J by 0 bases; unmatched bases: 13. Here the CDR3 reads CASSPWDSELYSNQPQHF. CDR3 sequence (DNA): TGTGCCAGCAGCCCTTGGGACAGTGAACTTTATAGCAATCAGCCCCAGCATTTT.

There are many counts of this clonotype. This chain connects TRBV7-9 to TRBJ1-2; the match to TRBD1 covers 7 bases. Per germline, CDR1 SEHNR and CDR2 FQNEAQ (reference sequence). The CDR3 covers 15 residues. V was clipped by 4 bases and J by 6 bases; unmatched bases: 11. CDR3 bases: TGTGCCAGCAGCTCCTCCCGGGACAGTTATAATGGCTACACCTTC. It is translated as CASSSSRDSYNGYTF.